The 22 T cell receptor beta chains below were found in one sample sequenced in a study of blood T cell repertoires in COVID-19. Some clones are missing from TCRdb's copy, which holds only in-frame ones; the method was immunoSEQ multiplex PCR. This table holds about 130,000 clones, approximately 80% found once. The sequenced sample consisted of peripheral blood. Receptor source: a woman of 80 years or more with acute or convalescent COVID-19.

Here the CDR3 DNA reads TGTGCCAGCACCGCGGCGGGGTGGAGGACTGAAGCTTTCTTT. Its protein product is CASTAAGWRTEAFF. This rearrangement joins TRBV5-6 to TRBJ1-1; D call uncertain. This CDR3 comprises 14 residues. Germline values: CDR1 SGHDT, CDR2 YYEEEE. V lost 6 bases to trimming and J lost 5 bases, with 17 bases between them.

The chain is built from TRBV20-1 and TRBJ1-1; D unresolved. This CDR3 has 11 residues. Germline lookup yields CDR1 DFQATT and CDR2 SNEGSKA (reference sequence). Trimming cost V 3 bases and J 10 bases, with 12 bases left between them. CDR3 nucleotide sequence: TGCAGTGCTAGTGACCCCCCGGGAGCTTTCTTT. This encodes CSASDPPGAFF.

This chain links TRBV3-1 (or the pseudogene TRBV3-2) with TRBJ1-6; the D gene is possibly TRBD1 (5 bases). The germline gives CDR1 LGHDT, CDR2 YNNKEL (reference sequence). Trimming removed 0 bases at V and 9 bases at J, with 9 bases between. This CDR3 has 14 residues. CDR3 in DNA: TGTGCCAGCAGCCAAGATCCAGACAGTTCACCCCTCCACTTT. Protein product: CASSQDPDSSPLHF.

This rearrangement joins TRBV4-1 to TRBJ2-6; TRBD1 agrees at 7 bases. The germline CDR1 and CDR2 sequences are MGHRA and YSYEKL. The CDR3 runs 18 residues. V dropped 2 bases and J dropped 3; count of bases not matched to a gene: 10. CDR3 loop: CASSQKGQFISGANVLTF. The DNA of the CDR3 is TGCGCCAGCAGCCAAAAGGGACAGTTTATAAGTGGGGCCAACGTCCTGACTTTC.

The chain combines TRBV5-5 with TRBJ2-6, with TRBD1 as a possible D gene (5 bases). The germline V gene encodes CDR1 SGHKS and CDR2 YYEKEE (reference sequence). The CDR3 extends over 15 amino acids. V was trimmed by 2 bases and J by 2 bases, leaving 8 bases between them. Here the CDR3 reads CASSFDSPGANVLTF. In DNA form, the CDR3 reads TGTGCCAGCAGCTTTGACAGTCCTGGGGCCAACGTCCTGACTTTC.

V usage is TRBV18 and J usage is TRBJ1-1; no clear D gene. From germline, CDR1 is KGHSH and CDR2 LQKENI. Trimming took 3 bases from V and 5 from J, leaving 19 bases between them. The CDR3 contains 16 residues. This chain's CDR3 is CASSPLDNPPWTEAFF. The CDR3 nucleotides read TGTGCCAGCTCACCTCTCGACAATCCTCCGTGGACTGAAGCTTTCTTT.

The CDR3 loop is CASSQARAQTQYF. The CDR3 DNA reads as TGCGCCAGCAGCCAAGCTCGCGCCCAAACGCAGTATTTT. The chain joins TRBV4-3 to TRBJ2-3; D gene ambiguous. Germline lookup yields CDR1 LGHNA and CDR2 YSLEER. The CDR3 sequence is 13 residues long. Between the trimmed V and J ends, which lost 1 base and 9 bases, there was a span of 11 bases.

The CDR3 protein is CASSRTLGGPMHNQPQHF. CDR3 nucleotides: TGCGCCAGCAGCCGTACCCTCGGGGGACCTATGCACAACCAGCCCCAGCATTTT. The rearrangement joins TRBV4-1 to TRBJ1-5, with D tentatively TRBD1 (5 bases). V was shortened by 4 bases and J by 7 bases, with 26 bases between the two germline ends. In germline, CDR1 is MGHRA, CDR2 YSYEKL. The CDR3 is 18 amino acids.

The V gene is TRBV4-2, the J gene TRBJ2-5, with TRBD2 as a possible D gene (7 bases). Germline-derived CDR1 and CDR2 are LGHNA and YNFKEQ. The CDR3 runs to 15 residues. Trimming cost V 2 bases and J 4 bases, with 14 bases left between them. CDR3 protein: CASSQTGRDGETQYF. Here the CDR3 DNA reads TGTGCCAGCAGCCAAACAGGGAGGGATGGAGAGACCCAGTACTTC.

V usage is TRBV4-1 and J usage is TRBJ2-1; 8 nucleotides align to TRBD1. V dropped 0 bases and J dropped 7; count of bases not matched to a gene: 11. The germline gives CDR1 MGHRA, CDR2 YSYEKL. The CDR3 contains 17 residues. As DNA, the CDR3 is TGCGCCAGCAGCCAAGATCTGCGCAGGGGGCTTTGGAATGAGCAGTTCTTC. Translated, it gives CASSQDLRRGLWNEQFF.

The CDR3 nucleotides read TGCGCCAGCAGCTCCACCCTGGGACAGGCGAGCACAGATACGCAGTATTTT. Its translation: CASSSTLGQASTDTQYF. The V and J genes are TRBV5-1 and TRBJ2-3; the match to TRBD1 covers 8 bases. Looked up from germline, CDR1 is SGHRS and CDR2 is YFSETQ. CDR3 length: 17 amino acids. The trim removed 3 bases at V and 0 bases at J, leaving 9 bases unmatched. Using reference TRBV5-1 and TRBJ2-3 for the parts outside the CDR3, the full variable domain is KAGVTQTPRYLIKTRGQQVTLSCSPISGHRSVSWYQQTPGQGLQFLFEYFSETQRNKGNFPGRFSGRQFSNSRSEMNVSTLELGDSALYLCASSSTLGQASTDTQYFGPGTRLTVL.

This clone was detected a few times. The chain joins TRBV2 to TRBJ2-7, with TRBD2 as a possible D gene (7 bases). The CDR3 consists of 15 residues. V shed 8 bases and J shed 3 bases, with 20 bases lying between them. The germline V gene encodes CDR1 SNHLY and CDR2 FYNNEI. CDR3 amino acids: CASGEFRGGSYEQYF. CDR3 nucleotide sequence: TGTGCCAGCGGGGAATTCAGGGGAGGGAGCTACGAGCAGTACTTC.

The chain recombines TRBV27 with TRBJ2-7, with D tentatively TRBD2 (5 bases). V dropped 5 bases and J dropped 2 bases, with 22 bases sitting between them. Per the germline V gene, CDR1 is MNHEY and CDR2 is SMNVEV (reference sequence). The CDR3 is 17 amino acids. The CDR3 DNA reads TGTGCCAGCAGTCCCTCCGGTAGAGGGAGAGGCACCTACGAGCAGTACTTC. It is translated as CASSPSGRGRGTYEQYF.

The chain uses TRBV18 and TRBJ1-4; D might be TRBD1 (5 bases). Germline V CDR1 and CDR2: KGHSH, LQKENI. Trimming stripped 1 base from V and 7 bases from J, with 13 bases between. The length of the CDR3 is 15 residues. CDR3 sequence: CASSPLGVQGEKLFF. Here the CDR3 DNA reads TGTGCCAGCTCACCACTTGGCGTCCAGGGTGAAAAACTGTTTTTT.

The chain has TRBV5-1 and TRBJ1-5; D unresolved. Trimming took 4 bases from V and 5 from J, leaving 10 bases between them. The CDR3 is made up of 13 amino acids. CDR1 is SGHRS, CDR2 YFSETQ, per germline. The CDR3 sequence: CASSPDSYQPQHF. The CDR3 coding sequence is TGCGCCAGCAGCCCGGACTCTTATCAGCCCCAGCATTTT.

This chain joins TRBV5-1 and TRBJ2-7, with D possibly being TRBD2 (5 bases). This CDR3 has 14 amino acids. The germline V and J ends were trimmed by 0 bases and 7 bases, with 14 bases remaining between them. In germline, CDR1 is SGHRS, CDR2 YFSETQ. CDR3 region: CASSLDSGLEEQYF. In DNA form, the CDR3 reads TGCGCCAGCAGCTTGGATTCGGGGTTGGAGGAGCAGTACTTC.

The chain combines TRBV15 with TRBJ1-3; weak D call: TRBD1 (5 bases). The CDR3 spans 15 residues. The ends were cut back, 2 bases at V and 0 bases at J, with 8 bases in the middle. Per the germline V gene, CDR1 is LNHNV and CDR2 is YYDKDF (reference sequence). CDR3: CATSRLRGSGNTIYF. CDR3 nucleotide sequence: TGTGCCACCAGCAGACTAAGGGGCTCTGGAAACACCATATATTTT.

The chain combines TRBV3-1 (or the pseudogene TRBV3-2) with TRBJ1-2; 9 bases line up with TRBD1. The germline gives CDR1 LGHDT, CDR2 YNNKEL (reference sequence). V lost 5 bases, J lost 2 bases, and 9 bases stayed unmatched. There are 16 residues in the CDR3. DNA for the CDR3: TGTGCCAGCAGCTCACGACAGGGGGGAGTGAACTATGGCTACACCTTC. Its translation: CASSSRQGGVNYGYTF.

The CDR3, as DNA: TGTGCCAGCACGACTAGATTTGCCGGGGAGCTGTTTTTT. Translated: CASTTRFAGELFF. The chain is built from TRBV2 and TRBJ2-2; maybe TRBD2 (6 bases). The CDR3 runs to 13 residues. Germline lookup yields CDR1 SNHLY and CDR2 FYNNEI. Trimming shortened V by 7 bases and J by 6 bases, and 12 bases separated the two germline ends.

The chain combines TRBV3-1 (or the pseudogene TRBV3-2) with TRBJ1-4; D gene uncertain. With 0 bases removed from V and 0 bases from J, the gap between germline ends came to 17 bases. From germline, CDR1 is LGHDT and CDR2 YNNKEL (reference sequence). This CDR3 spans 19 amino acids. The CDR3 bases are TGTGCCAGCAGCCAAGATCGATGGTATGGCACAGCAACTAATGAAAAACTGTTTTTT. Encoded protein: CASSQDRWYGTATNEKLFF.

CDR3 amino acids: CASIREAGNTIYF. The CDR3 DNA reads TGTGCCAGCATCCGGGAGGCTGGAAACACCATATATTTT. V gene TRBV2 combines with J gene TRBJ1-3; D is uncertain. CDR3 length: 13 amino acids. V was cut by 7 bases and J by 2 bases, with 9 bases left in between. Germline CDR1 SNHLY, CDR2 FYNNEI.

The chain uses TRBV7-3 and TRBJ2-3; 11 bases align to TRBD2. CDR3 length equals 16 residues. Trimming took 5 bases from V and 2 from J; bases not matched to a gene: 6. Per germline, CDR1 SGHTA and CDR2 FQGTGA. The CDR3 bases are TGTGCCAGCAGCGGCGGGACTAGCGGCCTCACAGATACGCAGTATTTT. This codes for CASSGGTSGLTDTQYF.